This T cell receptor (beta chain) came from a study of a mutant IDH1 vaccine in newly diagnosed glioma. On the study more broadly: Following radiotherapy alone, or alongside temozolomide cycles, vaccination was started after an interval of 4-6 weeks.

A word on this clone: As yet, its antigen is unknown.

Trimming cost V 4 bases and J 5 bases, with 9 bases left between them. Germline-derived CDR1 and CDR2 are LNHDA and SQIVND (reference sequence). CDR3 size: 14 residues. Some clones are missing from TCRdb's copy, which holds only in-frame ones; the method was immunoSEQ multiplex PCR. The sample contains around 60,000 clones, roughly 76% of which appear only once. Noted time point: week 35, safety follow-up. Alongside topical imiquimod, each dose of vaccine comprised 300 ug of mutant IDH1 20-mer peptide. Donors harbored newly found WHO grade 3 or 4 IDH1-mutant, ATRX-lost astrocytomas. This receptor was identified in a man in his forties with glioma. Sequences were derived from PBMCs, sampled from a glioma patient whose treatment included an IDH1 peptide vaccine. J is TRBJ1-6 and V is TRBV19; no reliable D call. This CDR3 is CASSKTADNSPLHF. The CDR3 DNA reads as TGTGCCAGTAGTAAGACGGCCGATAATTCACCCCTCCACTTT.